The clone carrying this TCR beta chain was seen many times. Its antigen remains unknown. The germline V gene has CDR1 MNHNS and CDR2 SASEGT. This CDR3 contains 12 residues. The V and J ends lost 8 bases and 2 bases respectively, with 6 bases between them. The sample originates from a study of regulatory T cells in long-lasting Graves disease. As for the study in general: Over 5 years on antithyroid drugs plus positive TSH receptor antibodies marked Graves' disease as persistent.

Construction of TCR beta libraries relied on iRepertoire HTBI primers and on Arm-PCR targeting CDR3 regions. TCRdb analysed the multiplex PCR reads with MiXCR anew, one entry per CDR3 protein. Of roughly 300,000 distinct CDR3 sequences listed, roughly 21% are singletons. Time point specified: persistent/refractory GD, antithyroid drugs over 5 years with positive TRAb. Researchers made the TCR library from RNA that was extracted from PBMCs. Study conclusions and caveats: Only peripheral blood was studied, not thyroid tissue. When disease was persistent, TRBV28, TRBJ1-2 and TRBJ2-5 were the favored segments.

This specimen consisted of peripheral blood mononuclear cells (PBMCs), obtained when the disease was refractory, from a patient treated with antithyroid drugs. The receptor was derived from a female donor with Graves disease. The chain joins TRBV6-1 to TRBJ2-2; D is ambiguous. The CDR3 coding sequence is TGTGCCAGCCGTGGCAACACCGGGGAGCTGTTTTTT. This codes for CASRGNTGELFF.